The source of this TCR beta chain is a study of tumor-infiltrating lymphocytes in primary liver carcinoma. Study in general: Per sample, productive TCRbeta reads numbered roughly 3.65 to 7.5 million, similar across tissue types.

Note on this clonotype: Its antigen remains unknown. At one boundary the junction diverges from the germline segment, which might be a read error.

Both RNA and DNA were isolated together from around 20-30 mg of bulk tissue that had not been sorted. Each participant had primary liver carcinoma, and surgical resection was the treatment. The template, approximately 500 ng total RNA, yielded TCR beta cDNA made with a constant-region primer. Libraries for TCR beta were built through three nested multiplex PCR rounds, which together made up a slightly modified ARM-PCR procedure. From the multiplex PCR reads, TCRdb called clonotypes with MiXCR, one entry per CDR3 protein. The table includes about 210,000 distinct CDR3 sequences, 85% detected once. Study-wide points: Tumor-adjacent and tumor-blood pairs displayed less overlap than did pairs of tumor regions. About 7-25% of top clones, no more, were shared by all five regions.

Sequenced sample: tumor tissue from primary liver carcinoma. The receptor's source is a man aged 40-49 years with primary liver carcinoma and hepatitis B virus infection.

CDR3 residues: CASRGSGGIPGELFF. The CDR3 nucleotides are TGTGCCAGCAGAGGGTCAGGGGGCATCCCCGGGGAACTGTTTTTT. The chain is built from TRBV12-3 or TRBV12-4 and TRBJ2-2; 8 bases align to TRBD1. This CDR3 contains 15 residues.